The rows below give T cell receptor beta chains drawn from one sample of a study of sequential checkpoint blockade in melanoma. TCRdb's table, derived via immunoSEQ multiplex PCR, lists solely in-frame clones and lacks some. The table has 20,000 to 25,000 clones, 82% seen once. This material consisted of CD8+ T cells sorted from blood (inferred from file names), taken from a patient given nivolumab and ipilimumab in sequence. The receptors were sampled from a human donor with melanoma. The CDR3 runs from the conserved cysteine through the conserved F or W. The D gene is left open where the match is weak. Clone size appears in some rows only: once, few, many, or a class for an expanded clone.

v_call	j_call	clone_size	d_call	cdr3_aa	cdr3_nt
TRBV10-3	TRBJ2-7	-	TRBD2	CAISGSGRADEQYF	TGTGCCATCAGTGGTAGCGGGAGGGCGGACGAGCAGTACTTC
TRBV28	TRBJ1-1	-	TRBD1	CASSLALTGGGTEAFF	TGTGCCAGCAGTTTAGCCCTTACAGGGGGGGGCACTGAAGCTTTCTTT
TRBV4-2	TRBJ2-7	once	TRBD1	CASSQELTGGYEQYF	TGTGCCAGCAGCCAAGAGTTGACAGGGGGCTACGAGCAGTACTTC
TRBV28	TRBJ1-5	once	-	CASSSGDRLGHF	TGTGCCAGCAGTTCGGGGGACCGCCTGGGGCATTTT
TRBV30	TRBJ1-4	-	-	CAWSSLEKLFF	TGTGCCTGGAGTTCACTAGAAAAACTGTTTTTT
TRBV7-9	TRBJ1-1	-	-	CASSFYFGNTEAFF	TGTGCCAGCAGCTTTTACTTCGGGAACACTGAAGCTTTCTTT
TRBV7-7	TRBJ2-5	few	-	CASSSTPGQGTQYF	TGTGCTAGCAGCTCCACCCCCGGTCAGGGGACCCAGTACTTC
TRBV11-2	TRBJ1-1	-	-	CASTQSYARVNTEAFF	TGTGCCAGCACCCAAAGCTACGCTCGGGTGAACACTGAAGCTTTCTTT
TRBV19	TRBJ1-5	-	TRBD1	CASSGQGAQSNQPQHF	TGTGCCAGTAGCGGACAGGGGGCACAAAGCAATCAGCCCCAGCATTTT
TRBV7-2	TRBJ2-1	-	TRBD2	CASSPSGEGPENEQFF	TGTGCCAGCAGCCCCTCCGGGGAGGGCCCTGAGAATGAGCAGTTCTTC
TRBV2	TRBJ1-5	-	-	CASSGGRNQPQHF	TGTGCCAGCAGTGGAGGGCGGAATCAGCCCCAGCATTTT
TRBV30	TRBJ1-5	-	TRBD1	CAWSQPPGGYQPQHF	TGTGCCTGGAGCCAACCCCCAGGGGGGTATCAGCCCCAGCATTTT
TRBV28	TRBJ1-2	few	TRBD1	CASSWDRSYGYTF	TGTGCCAGCAGTTGGGACAGGAGCTATGGCTACACCTTC
TRBV7-2	TRBJ1-4	-	-	CASSLQGKLFF	TGTGCCAGCAGCTTACAGGGAAAACTGTTTTTT
TRBV11-2	TRBJ2-1	-	TRBD2	CASSLFLAAYNEQFF	TGTGCCAGCAGCTTATTTCTAGCGGCATACAATGAGCAGTTCTTC
TRBV28	TRBJ1-2	-	-	CASSLSLSYGYTF	TGTGCCAGCAGTTTGTCCTTATCCTATGGCTACACCTTC
TRBV27	TRBJ1-5	-	-	CASSFRGQPQHF	TGTGCCAGCAGTTTTAGGGGTCAGCCCCAGCATTTT
TRBV5-5	TRBJ2-1	-	TRBD2	CASSFSLAGVYNEQFF	TGTGCCAGCAGCTTTTCTTTAGCGGGAGTCTACAATGAGCAGTTCTTC
TRBV10-3	TRBJ1-1	-	-	CAISRGGEAFF	TGTGCCATCAGCCGGGGGGGTGAAGCTTTCTTT
TRBV21-1	TRBJ1-2	-	-	CAIPDRVQTGF	TGTGCCATCCCGGACAGGGTACAGACCGGCTTC
TRBV18	TRBJ2-7	-	-	CASSPAVESDEQYF	TGTGCCAGCTCACCGGCCGTGGAGAGCGACGAGCAGTACTTC
TRBV18	TRBJ2-2	once	-	CASSPVPRGNTGELFF	TGTGCCAGCTCACCAGTCCCGCGGGGGAACACCGGGGAGCTGTTTTTT
TRBV28	TRBJ2-7	-	-	CASNQGLYLYEQYF	TGTGCCAGCAACCAGGGACTTTATCTCTACGAGCAGTACTTC
TRBV7-9	TRBJ2-1	once	-	CASSPGGPSSYNEQFF	TGTGCCAGCAGCCCCGGGGGACCCAGCTCCTACAATGAGCAGTTCTTC
TRBV28	TRBJ1-1	-	TRBD1	CASRIFGTGVTEAFF	TGTGCCAGCAGAATATTCGGGACAGGGGTCACTGAAGCTTTCTTT
TRBV7-9	TRBJ1-1	-	-	CASSLWAGQMNTEAFF	TGTGCCAGCAGCTTATGGGCAGGACAGATGAACACTGAAGCTTTCTTT
TRBV5-1	TRBJ2-5	once	TRBD1	CASSLGDSRETQYF	TGCGCCAGCAGCTTGGGGGACAGCCGGGAGACCCAGTACTTC
TRBV6-5	TRBJ2-7	-	TRBD1	CASRQGQGPYEQYF	TGTGCCAGCCGACAGGGACAGGGGCCCTACGAGCAGTACTTC
TRBV5-1	TRBJ1-6	-	-	CASIDQPGYRPLHF	TGCGCCAGCATCGACCAACCAGGGTATCGACCCCTCCACTTT
TRBV20-1	TRBJ2-7	-	-	CSALGSEQYF	TGCAGTGCCCTAGGGAGCGAGCAGTACTTC
TRBV4-3	TRBJ1-1	-	TRBD1	CASSQVVATGGVNSEAFF	TGCGCCAGCAGCCAAGTTGTGGCTACAGGGGGGGTTAACTCTGAAGCTTTCTTT
TRBV5-1	TRBJ1-2	once	TRBD1	CASSSGQGYGYTF	TGCGCCAGCAGCTCGGGACAGGGCTATGGCTACACCTTC
TRBV19	TRBJ1-3	-	TRBD1	CASSIGWTGKFSGNTIYF	TGTGCCAGTAGTATAGGCTGGACAGGAAAGTTCTCTGGAAACACCATATATTTT
TRBV27	TRBJ2-7	once	TRBD2	CASSSQRTGGIREQYF	TGTGCCAGCAGTTCCCAAAGGACGGGGGGGATACGAGAGCAGTACTTC
TRBV7-3	TRBJ2-7	-	TRBD2	CASSLLAESSYEQYF	TGTGCCAGCAGCTTGCTAGCGGAAAGCTCCTACGAGCAGTACTTC
TRBV18	TRBJ2-5	-	TRBD1	CASSHRQGRETQYF	TGTGCCAGCTCACATAGACAGGGCCGAGAGACCCAGTACTTC